The 20 T cell receptor beta chains listed next were all sequenced from one sample in a study of OX40 agonist ivuxolimab in advanced cancers. Method: immunoSEQ multiplex PCR; TCRdb's copy keeps in-frame clones and lacks some. The table includes about 70,000 clones, just under 80% detected once. This specimen consisted of CD4+ or CD8+ T cells sorted from blood, obtained in a trial of the OX40 agonist ivuxolimab. The receptors originated from an adult with an advanced solid tumor such as melanoma, head and neck, liver or kidney cancer.

The CDR3 DNA follows: TGCGCCAGCAGCCAAGAACCAGGAGCTAACTATGGCTACACCTTC. It translates to CASSQEPGANYGYTF. This chain links TRBV4-1 with TRBJ1-2; D is undetermined. This CDR3 contains 15 residues. Germline V gene lookup returns CDR1 MGHRA and CDR2 YSYEKL. V lost 0 bases and J lost 0, with 8 bases in between.

The chain has TRBV9 and TRBJ2-2; 7 bases fit TRBD2. Per the germline V gene, CDR1 is SGDLS and CDR2 is YYNGEE. The V and J ends lost 4 bases and 5 bases, in that order; junction bases with no gene match: 2. The CDR3 sequence is 13 residues long. CDR3 DNA sequence: TGTGCCAGCAGCCTCGGGGGGACCGGGGAGCTGTTTTTT. It encodes CASSLGGTGELFF. Filled out from reference TRBV9 and TRBJ2-2, the complete variable domain reads DSGVTQTPKHLITATGQRVTLRCSPRSGDLSVYWYQQSLDQGLQFLIQYYNGEERAKGNILERFSAQQFPDLHSELNLSSLELGDSALYFCASSLGGTGELFFGEGSRLTVL.

The chain employs TRBV11-3 and TRBJ2-7; the D gene is possibly TRBD2 (6 bases). Germline V gene data show CDR1 as SGHNT and CDR2 as YENEEA. CDR3 length: 13 amino acids. V dropped 1 base and J dropped 6 bases, with 10 bases sitting between them. DNA for the CDR3: TGTGCCAGCAGCTTAGCCGGGGGTGGCGAGCAGTACTTC. It yields the protein CASSLAGGGEQYF.

This clone was observed once. The chain combines TRBV9 with TRBJ2-1, with 8 bases fitting TRBD2. The length of the CDR3 is 15 residues. Germline assignment: CDR1 SGDLS and CDR2 YYNGEE. Trimming removed 0 bases from V and 8 bases from J; junction bases left unmatched: 7. The CDR3 sequence is CASSVEAGDKDEQFF. DNA of the CDR3: TGTGCCAGCAGCGTAGAAGCGGGAGATAAGGATGAGCAGTTCTTC.

This clone rates as medium-sized. The V and J genes are TRBV4-1 and TRBJ1-1, with TRBD1 identical over 7 bases. This CDR3 has 14 residues. The V gene's germline CDR1 is MGHRA and CDR2 YSYEKL. Trimming at V came to 5 bases and at J to 0 bases, leaving 3 bases not matched to a gene. The CDR3 DNA is TGCGCCAGCAGCACAGGGGACTTGAACACTGAAGCTTTCTTT. Encoded protein: CASSTGDLNTEAFF.

The V call is TRBV5-1, the J call TRBJ2-3; 13 positions agree with TRBD2. The length of the CDR3 is 15 residues. V shed 5 bases, J shed 4 bases, and the junction held 4 bases outside the gene matches. CDR1 is SGHRS, CDR2 YFSETQ, per germline. The DNA of the CDR3 is TGCGCCAGCAGACGGGGACTAGCGGGACCAGATACGCAGTATTTT. It codes for CASRRGLAGPDTQYF.

In its sample, this clone ranks as medium-sized. This chain links TRBV5-1 with TRBJ1-6; D uncertain. There are 15 residues in the CDR3. Germline V lookup: CDR1 SGHRS, CDR2 YFSETQ. Deletions cut 1 base from V and 9 bases from J, with 14 bases between. Written as DNA, the CDR3 is TGCGCCAGCAGCTTGAGTGGTCCGGAGGGTTCACCCCTCCACTTT. Encoded protein: CASSLSGPEGSPLHF.

CDR3 nucleotides: TGCGCCAGCAGCGAGGGGACGGCACAGGAACCTCGGTACTTC. Protein product: CASSEGTAQEPRYF. This chain joins TRBV5-1 and TRBJ2-7, with D possibly called TRBD1 or TRBD2 (5 bases each). V gave up 4 bases and J gave up 12 bases, with 23 bases separating them. The CDR3 sequence is 14 residues long. CDR1 and CDR2 (germline): SGHRS, YFSETQ.

This chain connects TRBV7-9 to TRBJ1-3, with no clear D. Trimming shortened V by 3 bases and J by 0 bases, and 6 bases separated the two germline ends. The CDR3 runs to 14 residues. Germline values: CDR1 SEHNR, CDR2 FQNEAQ (reference sequence). CDR3 region: CASSFEPSGNTIYF. DNA for the CDR3: TGTGCCAGCAGCTTTGAGCCCTCTGGAAACACCATATATTTT.

V and J are TRBV30 and TRBJ1-2; maybe TRBD1 (6 bases). Germline CDR1 GTSNPN, CDR2 SVGIG (reference sequence). This CDR3 spans 15 amino acids. Trimming removed 6 bases at V and 2 bases at J, with 19 bases between. The CDR3 loop is CACAGHIRKNYGYTF. The CDR3 bases are TGTGCCTGTGCGGGACATATTCGAAAAAACTATGGCTACACCTTC.

The chain has TRBV7-9 and TRBJ1-5, with D tentatively TRBD1 (5 bases). Germline values: CDR1 SEHNR, CDR2 FQNEAQ (reference sequence). Between the trimmed V and J ends, which lost 3 bases and 4 bases, there was a span of 10 bases. The CDR3 is made up of 14 amino acids. The CDR3 bases are TGTGCCAGCAGCTTCGGGGGGTTAAATCAGCCCCAGCATTTT. Amino acids: CASSFGGLNQPQHF.

This chain joins TRBV4-3 and TRBJ1-6, with 8 bases aligning to TRBD1. This CDR3 region has 14 residues. Germline loops: CDR1 LGHNA, CDR2 YSLEER. Trimming at V came to 6 bases and at J to 8 bases, leaving 6 bases not matched to a gene. The CDR3 coding sequence is TGCGCCAGCAGTCACGACAGGGGTCATTCACCCCTCCACTTT. Protein: CASSHDRGHSPLHF.

The rearrangement links TRBV5-6 to TRBJ2-7; TRBD1 matches at 10 bases. Germline CDR1 reads SGHDT; CDR2 reads YYEEEE. This CDR3 region has 13 residues. J lost 4 bases, V lost 3 bases, and 1 base had no gene match. The CDR3 spells CASSWDRGYEQYF. CDR3 DNA sequence: TGTGCCAGCAGCTGGGACAGGGGTTACGAGCAGTACTTC.

The CDR3 bases are TGTGCCAGCAGCCAAGAAGTAGGACAGGGGACCGGGGAGCTGTTTTTT. Translating gives CASSQEVGQGTGELFF. V usage is TRBV4-2 and J usage is TRBJ2-2, with 9 bases lining up with TRBD1. Trimming at V came to 0 bases and at J to 5 bases, leaving 4 bases not matched to a gene. The CDR3 contains 16 residues. Germline values: CDR1 LGHNA, CDR2 YNFKEQ.

DNA for the CDR3: TGTGCCAGCTTAGGGTACAAGGCCAACGTCCTGACTTTC. This encodes CASLGYKANVLTF. The V gene is TRBV19, the J gene TRBJ2-6; D is undetermined. This CDR3 spans 13 amino acids. V was clipped by 9 bases and J by 6 bases, with 12 bases between them. The germline gives CDR1 LNHDA, CDR2 SQIVND (reference sequence).

The chain recombines TRBV7-2 with TRBJ2-6; D might be TRBD2 (6 bases). Trimming stripped 3 bases from V and 2 bases from J, with 8 bases between. Germline V gene data show CDR1 as SGHTA and CDR2 as FQGNSA. There are 15 residues in the CDR3. The CDR3 bases are TGTGCCAGCAGCTTTGGCGGGACTGGGGCCAACGTCCTGACTTTC. Encoded protein: CASSFGGTGANVLTF.

The chain is built from TRBV7-8 and TRBJ1-1; 9 bases match TRBD1. Looked up from germline, CDR1 is SGHVS and CDR2 is FQNEAQ. V lost 7 bases and J lost 5; bases outside the gene matches: 11. CDR3 length equals 15 residues. Here the CDR3 reads CASKLTPGQGTEAFF. The CDR3, as DNA: TGTGCCAGCAAATTGACACCGGGACAGGGTACTGAAGCTTTCTTT.

The chain uses TRBV7-2 and TRBJ2-3; no definite D call. V lost 1 base and J lost 3, with 11 bases in between. The germline CDR1 and CDR2 sequences are SGHTA and FQGNSA. This CDR3 has 15 amino acids. CDR3 bases: TGTGCCAGCAGCTTAGTAGGAGACACGACAGATACGCAGTATTTT. Translated: CASSLVGDTTDTQYF. The full variable domain, rest sourced from reference TRBV7-2 and TRBJ2-3, is GAGVSQSPSNKVTEKGKDVELRCDPISGHTALYWYRQSLGQGLEFLIYFQGNSAPDKSGLPSDRFSAERTGGSVSTLTIQRTQQEDSAVYLCASSLVGDTTDTQYFGPGTRLTVL.

The chain has TRBV6-1 and TRBJ2-5, with 7 positions matching TRBD2. V was pared by 2 bases and J by 2 bases, with 5 bases of the junction left unmatched. This CDR3 has 15 amino acids. Looked up from germline, CDR1 is MNHNS and CDR2 is SASEGT. The chain's CDR3 is CASSEPSGLQETQYF. DNA of the CDR3: TGTGCCAGCAGTGAACCTAGCGGATTACAAGAGACCCAGTACTTC.

This chain links TRBV7-2 with TRBJ2-6; 12 positions agree with TRBD2. The CDR3 runs 18 residues. CDR1 SGHTA and CDR2 FQGNSA come from the germline V gene. The J segment lost 4 bases and the V segment lost 3 bases, leaving 7 bases of the junction unmatched. CDR3: CASSFLAGGTSGANVLTF. CDR3 sequence (DNA): TGTGCCAGCAGCTTTCTAGCGGGGGGGACCTCCGGGGCCAACGTCCTGACTTTC.